A single sample is the source of the 11 T cell receptor beta chains below, sequenced in a study of cytomegalovirus exposure and HLA in healthy donors. The primer mix had 60 Vbeta and 13 Jbeta primers. Using immunoSEQ multiplex PCR, the repertoire was profiled, and TCRdb retains in-frame clones only, with some absent. Among approximately 130,000 clones listed, more than 70% were seen once. Sequencing used PBMCs. These receptors all come from a male donor in good health and CMV-seronegative.

The chain carries TRBV6-1 and TRBJ1-6; a weak D match, TRBD1 (5 bases). Germline CDR1 MNHNS, CDR2 SASEGT. V lost 1 base and J lost 7, with 11 bases in between. The CDR3 is made up of 15 amino acids. DNA for the CDR3: TGTGCCAGCAGTGAAGGGGGGGGGATGAATTCACCCCTCCACTTT. It yields the protein CASSEGGGMNSPLHF.

The chain carries TRBV5-6 and TRBJ1-1, with 7 bases identical to TRBD1. Germline CDR1 reads SGHDT; CDR2 reads YYEEEE. This CDR3 has 16 amino acids. V shed 0 bases, J shed 1 base, and the junction held 6 bases outside the gene matches. In DNA, the CDR3 is TGTGCCAGCAGCTTGGTTGCAGGGGGAGGGAACACTGAAGCTTTCTTT. Translated, it gives CASSLVAGGGNTEAFF.

On this clone itself: One end of the junction does not line up with germline, which may come from a read error. The chain employs TRBV7-7 and TRBJ2-1, with TRBD1 matching over 9 bases. Germline assignment: CDR1 SSHAT and CDR2 FNYEAQ (reference sequence). The length of the CDR3 is 15 residues. The CDR3 sequence: CASSPTGGGGNEQFF. The DNA for the CDR3 is TGTGCTAGCAGCCCTACAGGGGGCGGAGGTAATGAGCAGTTCTTC.

The chain links TRBV6-5 to TRBJ2-7, with a possible D match to TRBD2 (6 bases). Germline V gene sequence: CDR1 MNHEY, CDR2 SVGAGI. The CDR3 has 16 residues. The V end lost 0 bases, the J end lost 1 base, and 13 bases lay between the germline ends. The CDR3 sequence: CASSYSGGEASYEQYF. CDR3 DNA sequence: TGTGCCAGCAGTTACTCGGGCGGGGAGGCGTCCTACGAGCAGTACTTC.

The chain is built from TRBV2 and TRBJ1-1, with a weak D call TRBD1 (6 bases). V lost 7 bases and J 4 bases, leaving 13 bases between the germline ends. Germline V gene data show CDR1 as SNHLY and CDR2 as FYNNEI. The CDR3 covers 13 residues. The CDR3 DNA follows: TGTGCCAGCACCTCAGGGGTGCGCACTGAAGCTTTCTTT. Its translation is CASTSGVRTEAFF.

This clone was recorded only once. The J gene is TRBJ2-6, the V gene TRBV7-2; D is undetermined. The germline V and J ends were trimmed by 0 bases and 0 bases, with 9 bases remaining between them. Germline CDR1 and CDR2: SGHTA and FQGNSA. The CDR3 runs to 17 residues. CDR3 residues: CASSLAYPGSGANVLTF. DNA for the CDR3: TGTGCCAGCAGCTTAGCTTATCCAGGCTCTGGGGCCAACGTCCTGACTTTC.

This clone was seen only once. The rearrangement uses TRBV5-1 and TRBJ2-3, with 10 bases matching TRBD1. Germline-derived CDR1 and CDR2 are SGHRS and YFSETQ. J gave up 3 bases and V 3 bases, and 4 bases lay outside the gene matches. This CDR3 is built from 15 residues. Here the CDR3 DNA reads TGCGCCAGCAGCTGGCTGGGACAGGGGACAGATACGCAGTATTTT. This codes for CASSWLGQGTDTQYF.

About this clone: One junction end disagrees with the germline gene, perhaps due to a read error. The J gene is TRBJ1-1, the V gene TRBV7-9; a weak D match, TRBD1 (5 bases). This CDR3 has 13 amino acids. The germline CDR1 and CDR2 sequences are SEHNR and FQNEAQ (reference sequence). The CDR3 spells CSSSLDKNTEAFF. The CDR3 DNA reads as TGTTCCAGCAGTCTGGACAAGAACACTGAAGCTTTCTTT.

DNA for the CDR3: TGTGCCAGTAGTATCGTCCTCTCCTCTGGGGCCAACGTCCTGACTTTC. Protein: CASSIVLSSGANVLTF. The rearrangement links TRBV19 to TRBJ2-6; D remains ambiguous. V lost 3 bases and J 0 bases, leaving 9 bases between the germline ends. The CDR3 sequence is 16 residues long. In germline, CDR1 is LNHDA, CDR2 SQIVND (reference sequence).

In the case of this clone: Other DNA sequences from this sample encode an identical CDR3 as well. The chain couples TRBV9 to TRBJ1-1; the D is unclear. This CDR3 has 14 amino acids. Germline V gene data show CDR1 as SGDLS and CDR2 as YYNGEE. V shed 2 bases and J shed 1 base, with 9 bases lying between them. This CDR3 reads CASSVGGRNTEAFF. The DNA for the CDR3 is TGTGCCAGCAGCGTTGGAGGAAGGAACACTGAAGCTTTCTTT. Full variable domain (remainder filled in from reference TRBV9 and TRBJ1-1): DSGVTQTPKHLITATGQRVTLRCSPRSGDLSVYWYQQSLDQGLQFLIQYYNGEERAKGNILERFSAQQFPDLHSELNLSSLELGDSALYFCASSVGGRNTEAFFGQGTRLTVV.

The V and J genes are TRBV19 and TRBJ1-4; 11 nucleotides agree with TRBD1. J gave up 0 bases and V 9 bases, and 3 bases lay outside the gene matches. This CDR3 contains 15 residues. CDR1 is LNHDA and CDR2 is SQIVND in the germline V gene (reference sequence). Written as DNA, the CDR3 is TGTGCCAGCAGGGACAGGGGGGCAACTAATGAAAAACTGTTTTTT. Amino acids: CASRDRGATNEKLFF.